The 28 T cell receptor beta chains below come from one sample, sequenced in a study of OX40 agonist ivuxolimab in advanced cancers. The assay was immunoSEQ multiplex PCR, and TCRdb's table has in-frame clones only and misses some. The repertoire consists of 50,000 or so clones, with roughly 89% occurring once and the leading ten covering 31%. This specimen was CD4+ or CD8+ T cells sorted from blood, taken in a trial of the OX40 agonist ivuxolimab. The receptor set was obtained from an adult with an advanced solid tumor such as melanoma, head and neck, liver or kidney cancer.

The gene calls are TRBV7-3 and TRBJ2-5, with 12 nucleotides matching TRBD2. Trimming removed 2 bases from V and 4 bases from J; junction bases left unmatched: 5. The CDR3 runs 16 residues. Germline V gene lookup returns CDR1 SGHTA and CDR2 FQGTGA. CDR3 coding DNA: TGTGCCAGCAGCTTATTGCCTAGCGGGAGGGCAGAGACCCAGTACTTC. Translated: CASSLLPSGRAETQYF.

This chain connects TRBV6-5 to TRBJ2-7; 13 bases agree with TRBD2. CDR3 length equals 15 residues. V gave up 5 bases and J gave up 3 bases; unmatched junction bases: 4. The germline V gene has CDR1 MNHEY and CDR2 SVGAGI. CDR3 bases: TGTGCCAGCAGTCCTGGACTAGCGGGGGTCTACGAGCAGTACTTC. As protein: CASSPGLAGVYEQYF.

The chain has TRBV15 and TRBJ2-1; D may be TRBD2 (5 bases). V lost 8 bases, J lost 2 bases, and 13 bases lay in between. Germline V gives CDR1 LNHNV, CDR2 YYDKDF (reference sequence). CDR3 length: 14 residues. The CDR3: CATRDTNPYNEQFF. In DNA form, the CDR3 reads TGTGCCACCCGGGATACTAATCCCTACAATGAGCAGTTCTTC.

V and J are TRBV7-6 and TRBJ2-5, with D uncertain. The assigned J gene may be wrong: the sequence end matches TRBJ2-7 better. The CDR3 contains 13 residues. Germline V CDR1 and CDR2: SGHVS, FNYEAQ. In DNA, the CDR3 is TGTGCCAGCAGCTTCTCCGTTTCCTACGAGCAGTACTTC. Amino acid sequence: CASSFSVSYEQYF.

The chain recombines TRBV6-5 with TRBJ1-2, with 7 positions matching TRBD1. Germline V gene data show CDR1 as MNHEY and CDR2 as SVGAGI. The V segment lost 1 base and the J segment 2 bases; nucleotides outside the gene matches: 7. The CDR3 has 16 residues. The CDR3 region has the DNA TGTGCCAGCAGTTACTTTAAACAGGGGTCCAACTATGGCTACACCTTC. Its protein is CASSYFKQGSNYGYTF.

The V call is TRBV29-1, the J call TRBJ2-5; TRBD1 is a possible D gene (5 bases). Germline-derived CDR1 and CDR2 are SQVTM and ANQGSEA. Trimming pared 2 bases from V and 0 bases from J, leaving 13 bases between. The CDR3 contains 15 residues. The DNA of the CDR3 is TGCAGCGTTGAAATCGCAGGGCCTTACCAAGAGACCCAGTACTTC. The encoded protein is CSVEIAGPYQETQYF.

The chain employs TRBV19 and TRBJ2-3; either TRBD1 or TRBD2 may supply D (5 bases each). Trimming took 5 bases from V and 7 from J, leaving 19 bases between them. The CDR3 totals 15 residues. The germline gives CDR1 LNHDA, CDR2 SQIVND (reference sequence). Here the CDR3 reads CASSPGTPGSNTQYF. For the CDR3, the DNA is TGTGCCAGTAGTCCTGGGACCCCTGGGTCGAATACGCAGTATTTT.

By share of the sample, this clone is medium-sized. This rearrangement joins TRBV30 to TRBJ1-1; D is perhaps TRBD1 (5 bases). Deletions cut 4 bases from V and 1 base from J, with 10 bases between. The CDR3 spans 13 residues. Germline V gives CDR1 GTSNPN, CDR2 SVGIG (reference sequence). CDR3 DNA sequence: TGTGCCTGGATACAGGCGGGGAACACTGAAGCTTTCTTT. Its protein product is CAWIQAGNTEAFF. Using reference TRBV30 and TRBJ1-1 for the parts outside the CDR3, the full variable domain is SQTIHQWPATLVQPVGSPLSLECTVEGTSNPNLYWYRQAAGRGLQLLFYSVGIGQISSEVPQNLSASRPQDRQFILSSKKLLLSDSGFYLCAWIQAGNTEAFFGQGTRLTVV.

The chain links TRBV11-3 to TRBJ2-2, with 16 bases aligning to TRBD2. The V gene end was trimmed by 6 bases and the J gene end by 7 bases; junction bases not matched to a gene: 11. Per germline, CDR1 SGHNT and CDR2 YENEEA. The CDR3 has 18 residues. The CDR3 reads CASSLMGLAGGPDGELFF. CDR3 DNA: TGTGCCAGCAGTCTAATGGGACTAGCGGGAGGGCCGGACGGGGAGCTGTTTTTT.

CDR3 nucleotide sequence: TGTGCCAGCAGCCAAGAAGCGGACAACTCCTGGATGGGGGAGCAGTACTTC. This gives the protein CASSQEADNSWMGEQYF. The chain is built from TRBV4-2 and TRBJ2-7; either TRBD1 or TRBD2 may supply D (5 bases each). CDR1 and CDR2 from the germline V gene are LGHNA and YNFKEQ. The CDR3 consists of 17 residues. V shed 0 bases and J shed 7 bases, with 22 bases lying between them.

The rearrangement links TRBV29-1 to TRBJ1-2, with D perhaps TRBD1 (5 bases). The CDR3 length is 12 residues. Germline CDR1 SQVTM, CDR2 ANQGSEA. The V and J ends lost 8 bases and 2 bases respectively, with 12 bases between them. The CDR3 is CSMLGQNYGYTF. CDR3 nucleotide sequence: TGCAGCATGCTTGGACAAAACTATGGCTACACCTTC.

The chain links TRBV6-1 to TRBJ2-1, with 8 nucleotides matching TRBD1. CDR3 length: 16 residues. V lost 3 bases to trimming and J lost 6 bases; unmatched junction nucleotides: 10. The germline V gene encodes CDR1 MNHNS and CDR2 SASEGT. The DNA for the CDR3 is TGTGCCAGCAGTGACGAACCGGGACAGGCCATCAATGAGCAGTTCTTC. This sequence encodes CASSDEPGQAINEQFF.

The gene calls are TRBV29-1 and TRBJ2-7; weak D call: TRBD2 (6 bases). Trimming took 3 bases from V and 11 from J, leaving 17 bases between them. The length of the CDR3 is 12 residues. Germline V lookup: CDR1 SQVTM, CDR2 ANQGSEA. The CDR3 spells CSVEEGNSGEYF. The CDR3 region has the DNA TGCAGCGTTGAGGAGGGCAACTCTGGCGAGTACTTC.

The V and J genes are TRBV27 and TRBJ2-6, with D unresolved. The CDR3 consists of 14 residues. From germline, CDR1 is MNHEY and CDR2 SMNVEV (reference sequence). Trimming pared 6 bases from V and 12 bases from J, leaving 18 bases between. CDR3: CASSQLLSESVLTF. In DNA form, the CDR3 reads TGTGCCAGCAGCCAACTTCTGTCAGAAAGCGTCCTGACTTTC.

The V and J genes are TRBV27 and TRBJ2-7, with D unclear. The germline gives CDR1 MNHEY, CDR2 SMNVEV (reference sequence). The V and J ends lost 5 bases and 6 bases respectively, with 11 bases between them. The CDR3 length is 12 residues. CDR3 sequence: CASSQTLGEQYF. The CDR3 DNA reads TGTGCCAGCAGTCAAACCCTTGGCGAGCAGTACTTC.

V usage is TRBV30 and J usage is TRBJ1-4; a weak D match, TRBD1 (5 bases). The V and J ends lost 2 bases and 1 base respectively, with 14 bases between them. Germline loops: CDR1 GTSNPN, CDR2 SVGIG (reference sequence). This CDR3 comprises 16 residues. The CDR3 region has the DNA TGTGCCTGGAGTAGTGGACGGACAATAACTAATGAAAAACTGTTTTTT. Residues: CAWSSGRTITNEKLFF.

The gene calls are TRBV2 and TRBJ2-5, with 9 bases matching TRBD1. CDR1 and CDR2 (germline): SNHLY, FYNNEI. CDR3 length: 15 residues. V trimming: 4 bases; J trimming: 4 bases; junction bases outside the gene matches: 7. The DNA of the CDR3 is TGTGCCAGCAGTGGGGTTGCGGGACAGGGAGAGACCCAGTACTTC. As protein: CASSGVAGQGETQYF.

V and J are TRBV5-6 and TRBJ2-1; D perhaps matches TRBD2 (6 bases). The CDR3 has 16 residues. Trimming shortened V by 4 bases and J by 4 bases, and 18 bases separated the two germline ends. From germline, CDR1 is SGHDT and CDR2 YYEEEE. CDR3: CASSRERTIYYNEQFF. For the CDR3, the DNA is TGTGCCAGCAGCAGGGAGAGGACTATCTATTACAATGAGCAGTTCTTC.

V is TRBV11-2 and J is TRBJ1-4; 9 bases fit TRBD1. Germline assignment: CDR1 SGHAT and CDR2 FQNNGV. Trimming cost V 5 bases and J 6 bases; bases outside gene matches: 4. The CDR3 runs 14 residues. CDR3: CASSPWTGDEKLFF. CDR3 DNA: TGTGCCAGCAGCCCCTGGACAGGGGATGAAAAACTGTTTTTT. Together with reference TRBV11-2 and TRBJ1-4, the CDR3 gives the full variable domain: EAGVAQSPRYKIIEKRQSVAFWCNPISGHATLYWYQQILGQGPKLLIQFQNNGVVDDSQLPKDRFSAERLKGVDSTLKIQPAKLEDSAVYLCASSPWTGDEKLFFGSGTQLSVL.

This sequence joins TRBV5-6 and TRBJ2-5; D unresolved. The length of the CDR3 is 16 residues. V was shortened by 0 bases and J by 1 base, with 13 bases between the two germline ends. The germline CDR1 and CDR2 sequences are SGHDT and YYEEEE. CDR3 in amino acids: CASSLGSYGSQETQYF. The CDR3 DNA follows: TGTGCCAGCAGCTTGGGTTCCTACGGCAGCCAAGAGACCCAGTACTTC.

The chain carries TRBV5-1 and TRBJ2-3; the D gene is possibly TRBD2 (5 bases). Germline V gives CDR1 SGHRS, CDR2 YFSETQ. Trimming left V 6 bases short and J 0 bases short, with 14 bases between. The CDR3 is 15 residues long. The CDR3 DNA follows: TGCGCCAGCACCTCCCTGAGCGGCAGCACAGATACGCAGTATTTT. Amino acids: CASTSLSGSTDTQYF.

V gene TRBV10-1 combines with J gene TRBJ1-1; D remains unclear. V was shortened by 2 bases and J by 0 bases, with 31 bases between the two germline ends. This CDR3 is 22 amino acids long. The germline V gene encodes CDR1 WNHNN and CDR2 SYGVQD (reference sequence). The CDR3 reads CASSEEITGTNSPLTMNTEAFF. In DNA, the CDR3 is TGCGCCAGCAGTGAGGAGATTACGGGAACAAATTCGCCACTCACCATGAACACTGAAGCTTTCTTT.

The chain uses TRBV28 and TRBJ2-1; D is unresolved. Germline V gene lookup returns CDR1 MDHEN and CDR2 SYDVKM. Trimming left V 5 bases short and J 8 bases short, with 10 bases between. There are 12 residues in the CDR3. The CDR3 bases are TGTGCCAGCAGTCTCCGGTTCTATGAGCAGTTCTTC. Its translation: CASSLRFYEQFF.

This sequence joins TRBV19 and TRBJ1-5; no clear D. CDR1 is LNHDA and CDR2 is SQIVND in the germline V gene (reference sequence). The CDR3 contains 13 residues. Trimming shortened V by 1 base and J by 11 bases, and 12 bases separated the two germline ends. In DNA, the CDR3 is TGTGCCAGTAGTATAGTCCCCTCTTCAGCCCAGCATTTT. It translates to CASSIVPSSAQHF.

V gene TRBV11-2 combines with J gene TRBJ2-2; possibly TRBD1 for D (5 bases). V lost 4 bases, J lost 7 bases, and 25 bases lay in between. CDR1 and CDR2 (germline): SGHAT, FQNNGV. The CDR3 consists of 18 residues. The DNA of the CDR3 is TGTGCCAGCAGCTCCCCTCACCCAGCCAGGGAAGGTTACGGGGAGCTGTTTTTT. It encodes CASSSPHPAREGYGELFF.

This chain uses TRBV27 with TRBJ2-3; 7 bases are a match to TRBD2. Germline trimming cut 3 bases from V and 3 bases from J; bases unmatched to any gene: 6. The CDR3 sequence is 15 residues long. Per the germline V gene, CDR1 is MNHEY and CDR2 is SMNVEV (reference sequence). Here the CDR3 reads CASSFRSSGTDTQYF. DNA for the CDR3: TGTGCCAGCAGTTTTCGGTCTAGCGGTACAGATACGCAGTATTTT.

The chain has TRBV9 and TRBJ2-3, with D possibly matching TRBD1 (6 bases). From germline, CDR1 is SGDLS and CDR2 YYNGEE. Trimming removed 0 bases at V and 1 base at J, with 12 bases between. The CDR3 sequence is 16 residues long. CDR3 DNA sequence: TGTGCCAGCAGCGTAGCTCGGGACACCGGCACAGATACGCAGTATTTT. As protein: CASSVARDTGTDTQYF.

This chain links TRBV18 with TRBJ2-5, with 8 bases identical to TRBD1. The V and J ends lost 5 bases and 4 bases, in that order; junction bases with no gene match: 6. Germline CDR1 KGHSH, CDR2 LQKENI. This CDR3 region has 14 residues. As DNA, the CDR3 is TGTGCCAGCTCATCCGCCGGGACAGGAGAGACCCAGTACTTC. Translating it yields CASSSAGTGETQYF.